Listed below are T cell receptor beta chains from one sample, sequenced in a study of cytotoxic CD8 clonotypes in ibrutinib-treated CLL. Repertoires were generated with immunoSEQ multiplex PCR, while TCRdb's copy carries only in-frame clones and drops some. The sample consists of fewer than 300,000 clones, around 76% of them appearing once. The sample in question was PBMCs, obtained at disease progression, from a patient treated with ibrutinib. The receptors were sampled from a human donor with chronic lymphocytic leukemia. Both conserved end residues are part of each CDR3. A D gene is named only where the DNA matches it firmly. Expanded clones are given a class, and other clones once, few, many or no size at all.

V gene	D gene	clone size	J gene	CDR3 DNA	CDR3 protein
TRBV2	NA	NA	TRBJ1-1	TGTGCCAGCAGTGGAGGGGGCACTGAAGCTTTCTTT	CASSGGGTEAFF
TRBV5-1	TRBD2	NA	TRBJ2-3	TGCGCCAGCAGCTTGGTTCTAGCGGGGGGTTACGCAGATACGCAGTATTTT	CASSLVLAGGYADTQYF
TRBV11-2	TRBD1	once	TRBJ1-4	TGTGCCAGCAGCCTGGGACAGGGGTTTTACAAACTGTTTTTT	CASSLGQGFYKLFF
TRBV7-3	TRBD1	NA	TRBJ2-1	TGTGCCAGCAGCACCTCTCCGGGGACAGGGCATGAGCAGTTCTTC	CASSTSPGTGHEQFF
TRBV9	TRBD1	NA	TRBJ2-1	TGTGCCAGCAGCGGCCACTGGACAGGGGGCCACAATGAGCAGTTCTTC	CASSGHWTGGHNEQFF
TRBV4-2	TRBD2	NA	TRBJ2-3	TGTGCCAGCAGCCAAGATGGGGCTAAGGGCGGGGGTTCAGATACGCAGTATTTT	CASSQDGAKGGGSDTQYF
TRBV11-2	NA	once	TRBJ1-1	TGTGCCAGCAGCCCGGTGACTGAAGCTTTCTTT	CASSPVTEAFF
TRBV5-1	NA	NA	TRBJ2-7	TGCGCCAGCAGCGAGACGGATGACTACGAGCAGTACTTC	CASSETDDYEQYF
TRBV29-1	TRBD1	NA	TRBJ2-7	TGCAGCGTTCGAGGGGGCGCAACATACGAGCAGTACTTC	CSVRGGATYEQYF
TRBV27	NA	NA	TRBJ1-4	TGTGCCAGCAGTCCTTTAGACAGGACGAATGAAAAACTGTTTTTT	CASSPLDRTNEKLFF
TRBV4-1	NA	NA	TRBJ2-7	TGCGCCAGCAGCCAAGAAGTGGGTCCCTACGAGCAGTACTTC	CASSQEVGPYEQYF
TRBV27	TRBD1	NA	TRBJ2-7	TGTGCCAGCAGTTCCCTGGACAGGGGGCTAACCTACGAGCAGTACTTC	CASSSLDRGLTYEQYF
TRBV7-8	NA	NA	TRBJ2-3	TGTGCCAGCAGCTTACGCTTCGGGAGCACAGATACGCAGTATTTT	CASSLRFGSTDTQYF
TRBV19	NA	NA	TRBJ2-1	TGTGCCAGTAGTATGCCCTGGTCCCAGCCCTACAATGAGCAGTTCTTC	CASSMPWSQPYNEQFF
TRBV5-4	TRBD1	NA	TRBJ2-7	TGTGCCAGCAGCCGGACAGGGGTGGGGGAGCAGTACTTC	CASSRTGVGEQYF
TRBV18	TRBD1	once	TRBJ2-7	TGTGCCAGCTCACCGCGACAGGGACCCTGGGACGAGCAGTACTTC	CASSPRQGPWDEQYF
TRBV9	NA	NA	TRBJ2-1	TGTGCCAGCAGCGTAGCAGGACCCTCAAGAGTCTACAATGAGCAGTTCTTC	CASSVAGPSRVYNEQFF
TRBV5-1	TRBD1	few	TRBJ2-1	TGCGCCAGCAGCTTGGGAGGGACAGAATATAATGAGCAGTTCTTC	CASSLGGTEYNEQFF
TRBV19	TRBD1	NA	TRBJ1-2	TGTGCCAGTAGTAAGGAGGACAGGGGGTATGGCTACACCTTC	CASSKEDRGYGYTF
TRBV4-1	TRBD1	NA	TRBJ2-7	TGCGCCAGCAGCCAAGGACGGCGCTGGGACAGGGGATACTACGAGCAGTACTTC	CASSQGRRWDRGYYEQYF
TRBV4-1	NA	NA	TRBJ1-1	TGCGCCAGCAGGGCCTCTCAGGGGTACACTGAAGCTTTCTTT	CASRASQGYTEAFF
TRBV5-1	TRBD1	few	TRBJ2-6	TGCGCCAGCAGCCCACAGGGGGGTGGGGCCAACGTCCTGACTTTC	CASSPQGGGANVLTF
TRBV10-3	TRBD2	NA	TRBJ2-3	TGTGCCATCAGTTTCCGACTAGCGGGAGGTAGCACAGATACGCAGTATTTT	CAISFRLAGGSTDTQYF
TRBV14	TRBD2	NA	TRBJ2-2	TGTGCCAGCAGCCCGCGATTTAGACTAGCGGGAGATTCGTCCGGGGAGCTGTTTTTT	CASSPRFRLAGDSSGELFF
TRBV9	NA	NA	TRBJ1-5	TGTGCCAGCAGCGTAGGGGGACGGGGGAATGGGCCCCAGCATTTT	CASSVGGRGNGPQHF
TRBV14	TRBD1	once	TRBJ1-1	TGTGCCAGCAGAACCGGGACAGGGGGCTCGAACACTGAAGCTTTCTTT	CASRTGTGGSNTEAFF
TRBV7-9	TRBD2	NA	TRBJ2-7	TGTGCCAGCAGCTTATATAGCGGGAGGGATTTCGAGCAGTACTTC	CASSLYSGRDFEQYF
TRBV28	NA	once	TRBJ2-7	TGTGCCAGCAAGTGGCGGCGAACGTCCTACGAGCAGTACTTC	CASKWRRTSYEQYF
TRBV4-3	TRBD2	NA	TRBJ2-6	TGCGCCAGCAGCCAAGCCCGATTAGCGGGAGGTGGGGCCAACGTCCTGACTTTC	CASSQARLAGGGANVLTF
TRBV15	NA	once	TRBJ2-7	TGTGCCACCAGCAGAAACCGACAGGAGGACGAGCAGTACTTC	CATSRNRQEDEQYF
TRBV9	NA	few	TRBJ1-3	TGTGCCAGCAGCGTAGGAGGGACTGGAAACACCATATATTTT	CASSVGGTGNTIYF
TRBV5-1	TRBD1	once	TRBJ1-1	TGCGCCAGCAGCCCGACCCGGACAGGGAACACTGAAGCTTTCTTT	CASSPTRTGNTEAFF
TRBV5-1	NA	few	TRBJ1-1	TGCGCCAGCAGCTTGGATAGGGTTCTGGACACTGAAGCTTTCTTT	CASSLDRVLDTEAFF
TRBV5-4	NA	NA	TRBJ2-1	TGTGCCAGCAGCCCGATGGGGTGGGCTGAGCAGTTCTTC	CASSPMGWAEQFF
TRBV10-3	NA	NA	TRBJ2-1	TGTGCCATCAGTGAGTCGAATGAGCAGTTCTTC	CAISESNEQFF
TRBV4-3	NA	NA	TRBJ1-1	TGCGCCAGCAGCCAAGAGCGAGGCACTACGAACACTGAAGCTTTCTTT	CASSQERGTTNTEAFF
TRBV7-8	TRBD1	NA	TRBJ1-6	TGTGCCAGCAGCCCGGACAGGCGTAATTCACCCCTCCACTTT	CASSPDRRNSPLHF
TRBV7-8	TRBD1	few	TRBJ2-7	TGTGCCAGCAGCTCCGGGACAGGAATCTACGAGCAGTACTTC	CASSSGTGIYEQYF
TRBV15	TRBD2	NA	TRBJ2-3	TGTGCCACCAGCAGTAGCGGGGCCTCAAGCACAGATACGCAGTATTTT	CATSSSGASSTDTQYF